This TCR beta chain was recorded in a study of identical twins. Germline CDR1 reads SGHRS; CDR2 reads YFSETQ. With 6 bases removed from V and 2 bases from J, the gap between germline ends came to 15 bases. This CDR3 has 15 residues. TCRdb itself ran the 5' RACE reads through MiXCR, one entry per CDR3 protein. The sample includes 600,000 to 850,000 distinct CDR3 sequences, 18% of them seen just once. The sample holds many counts of this clonotype. These data were also reused for a study on T cells expressing NK-cell markers. That report notes: The TCR beta repertoires originated in sorted CD3+CD56+NKG2C+, CD3+CD56+NKG2C- and CD3+CD56-NKG2C+ T cells. In about 6 donors, dominant NKG2C+ clonotypes were about 1.0-8% of CD8+ T cells. The CD3+CD56-NKG2C+ fraction of a handful of donors was also led by these clonotypes.

The gene calls are TRBV5-1 and TRBJ2-1, with D perhaps given as TRBD1 or TRBD2 (5 bases each). This clonotype was obtained from a woman under 30 in good health. Sequencing was done on a sample of PBMCs. The CDR3 reads CASNRGDSPYNEQFF. In DNA, the CDR3 is TGCGCCAGCAACCGGGGAGACAGTCCCTACAATGAGCAGTTCTTC. Complete variable domain (other parts from reference TRBV5-1 and TRBJ2-1): KAGVTQTPRYLIKTRGQQVTLSCSPISGHRSVSWYQQTPGQGLQFLFEYFSETQRNKGNFPGRFSGRQFSNSRSEMNVSTLELGDSALYLCASNRGDSPYNEQFFGPGTRLTVL.